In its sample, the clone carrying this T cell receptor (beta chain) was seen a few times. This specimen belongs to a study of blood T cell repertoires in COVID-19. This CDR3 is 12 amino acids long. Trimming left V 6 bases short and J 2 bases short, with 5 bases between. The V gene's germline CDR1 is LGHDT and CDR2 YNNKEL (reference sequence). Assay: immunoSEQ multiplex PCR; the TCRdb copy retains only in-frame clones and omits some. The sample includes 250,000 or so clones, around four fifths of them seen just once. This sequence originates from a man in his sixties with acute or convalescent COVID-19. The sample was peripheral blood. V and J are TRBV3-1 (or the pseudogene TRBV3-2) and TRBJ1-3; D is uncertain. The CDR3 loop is CASRRAGNTIYF. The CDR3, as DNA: TGTGCCAGCAGGCGGGCTGGAAACACCATATATTTT.